The clone carrying this T cell receptor (beta chain) was recorded a few times. Its antigen is unidentified. Second-dose intervals of approximately 4 or approximately 12 weeks were pooled. This entry is derived from a study of T cell responses to AZD1222 COVID-19 vaccine. Study-level points and caveats: Reportedly, nearly half the spike-specific TCRs target unmutated variant regions. Following two doses of AZD1222, Spike-specific TCR breadth and depth rose. Most donors were white British and more were female, and clonal diversity was possibly underestimated.

Assay: immunoSEQ multiplex PCR; the TCRdb copy retains only in-frame clones and omits some. The sample lists under 150,000 clones; roughly 88% were seen once. In germline, CDR1 is SGHNT, CDR2 YYREEE (reference sequence). This CDR3 region has 12 residues. The V and J ends lost 3 bases and 8 bases respectively, with 9 bases between them. Sequenced here: peripheral blood, sampled 28 days after the second AZD1222 dose. This clonotype was sampled from an adult who received the AZD1222 COVID-19 vaccine. This rearrangement joins TRBV5-4 to TRBJ1-5; no firm D call. CDR3 region: CASSSPTEPQHF. CDR3 bases: TGTGCCAGCAGCTCACCGACTGAGCCCCAGCATTTT.